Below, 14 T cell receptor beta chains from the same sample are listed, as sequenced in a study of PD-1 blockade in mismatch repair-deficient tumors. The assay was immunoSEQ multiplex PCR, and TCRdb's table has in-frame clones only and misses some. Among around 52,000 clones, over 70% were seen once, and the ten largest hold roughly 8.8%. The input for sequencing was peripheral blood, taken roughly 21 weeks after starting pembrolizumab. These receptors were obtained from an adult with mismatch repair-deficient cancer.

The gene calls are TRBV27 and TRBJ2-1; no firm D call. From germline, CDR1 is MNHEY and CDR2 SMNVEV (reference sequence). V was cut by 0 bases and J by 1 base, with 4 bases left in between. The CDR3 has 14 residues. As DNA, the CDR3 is TGTGCCAGCAGTTTATCGTGGTCCTACAATGAGCAGTTCTTC. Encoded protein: CASSLSWSYNEQFF.

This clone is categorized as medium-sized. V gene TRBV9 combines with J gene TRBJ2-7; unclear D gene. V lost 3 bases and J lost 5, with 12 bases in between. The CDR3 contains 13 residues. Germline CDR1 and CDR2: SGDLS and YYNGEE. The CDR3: CASSGSPFDEQYF. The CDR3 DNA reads TGTGCCAGCAGCGGGAGCCCTTTTGACGAGCAGTACTTC.

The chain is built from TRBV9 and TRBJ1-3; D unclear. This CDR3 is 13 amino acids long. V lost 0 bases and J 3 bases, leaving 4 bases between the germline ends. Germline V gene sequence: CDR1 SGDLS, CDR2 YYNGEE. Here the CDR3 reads CASSVDFGNTIYF. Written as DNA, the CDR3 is TGTGCCAGCAGCGTAGACTTTGGAAACACCATATATTTT.

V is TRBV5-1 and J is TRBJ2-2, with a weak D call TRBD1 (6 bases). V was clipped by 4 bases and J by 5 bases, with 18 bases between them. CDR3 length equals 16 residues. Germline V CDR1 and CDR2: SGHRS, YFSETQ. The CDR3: CASSSSVRGATGELFF. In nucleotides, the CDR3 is TGCGCCAGCAGCAGCTCTGTCAGGGGTGCTACCGGGGAGCTGTTTTTT.

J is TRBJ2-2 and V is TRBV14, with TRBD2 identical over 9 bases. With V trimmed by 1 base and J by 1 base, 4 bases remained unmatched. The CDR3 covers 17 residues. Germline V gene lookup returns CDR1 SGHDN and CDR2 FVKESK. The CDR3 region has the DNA TGTGCCAGCAGCCAAGTTAGCGGGAGTTGGAACACCGGGGAGCTGTTTTTT. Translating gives CASSQVSGSWNTGELFF.

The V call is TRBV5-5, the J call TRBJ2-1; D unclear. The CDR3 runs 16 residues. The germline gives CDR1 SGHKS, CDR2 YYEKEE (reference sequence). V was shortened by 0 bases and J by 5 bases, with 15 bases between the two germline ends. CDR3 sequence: CASSLAVFASHNEQFF. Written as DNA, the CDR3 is TGTGCCAGCAGCTTGGCGGTCTTCGCTTCCCACAATGAGCAGTTCTTC.

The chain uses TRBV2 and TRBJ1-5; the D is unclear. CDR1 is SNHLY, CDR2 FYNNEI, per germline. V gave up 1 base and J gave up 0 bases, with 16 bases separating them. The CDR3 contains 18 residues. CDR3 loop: CASSEGHSGYYSNQPQHF. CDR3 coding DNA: TGTGCCAGCAGTGAAGGGCATAGCGGGTATTATAGCAATCAGCCCCAGCATTTT.

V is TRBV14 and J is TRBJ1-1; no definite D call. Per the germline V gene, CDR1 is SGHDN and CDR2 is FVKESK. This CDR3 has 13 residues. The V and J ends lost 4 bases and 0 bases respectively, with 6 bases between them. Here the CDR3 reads CASSRRMNTEAFF. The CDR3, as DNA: TGTGCCAGCAGCCGCAGGATGAACACTGAAGCTTTCTTT.

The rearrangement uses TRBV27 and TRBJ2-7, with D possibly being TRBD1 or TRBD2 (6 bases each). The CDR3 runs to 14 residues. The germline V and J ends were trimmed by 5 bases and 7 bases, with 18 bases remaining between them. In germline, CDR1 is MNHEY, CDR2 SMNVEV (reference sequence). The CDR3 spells CASSPGRGGGEQYF. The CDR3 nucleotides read TGTGCCAGCAGTCCCGGCAGGGGAGGCGGTGAGCAGTACTTC.

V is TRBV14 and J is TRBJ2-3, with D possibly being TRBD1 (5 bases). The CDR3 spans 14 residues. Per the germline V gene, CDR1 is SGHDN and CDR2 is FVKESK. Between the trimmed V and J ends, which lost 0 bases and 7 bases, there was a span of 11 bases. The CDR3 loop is CASSQDLRGHTQYF. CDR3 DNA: TGTGCCAGCAGCCAAGATCTTAGGGGTCATACGCAGTATTTT.

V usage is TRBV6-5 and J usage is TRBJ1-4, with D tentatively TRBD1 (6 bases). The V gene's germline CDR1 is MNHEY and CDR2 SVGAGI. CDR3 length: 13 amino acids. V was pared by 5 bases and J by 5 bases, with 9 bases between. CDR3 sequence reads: CASSRQENEKLFF. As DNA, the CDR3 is TGTGCCAGCAGTCGACAGGAAAATGAAAAACTGTTTTTT.

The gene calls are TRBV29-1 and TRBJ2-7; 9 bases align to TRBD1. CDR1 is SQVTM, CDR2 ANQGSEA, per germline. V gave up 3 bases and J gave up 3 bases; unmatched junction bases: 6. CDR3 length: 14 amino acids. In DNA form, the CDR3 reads TGCAGCGTTGACTCGACAGGGGGAGTCTACGAGCAGTACTTC. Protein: CSVDSTGGVYEQYF.

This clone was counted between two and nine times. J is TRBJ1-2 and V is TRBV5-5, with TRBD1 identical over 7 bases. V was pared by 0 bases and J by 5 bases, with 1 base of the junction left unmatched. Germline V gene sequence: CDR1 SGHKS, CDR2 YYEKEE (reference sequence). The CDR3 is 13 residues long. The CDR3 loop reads CASSLEQGYGYTF. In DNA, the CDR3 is TGTGCCAGCAGCTTGGAACAGGGGTATGGCTACACCTTC.

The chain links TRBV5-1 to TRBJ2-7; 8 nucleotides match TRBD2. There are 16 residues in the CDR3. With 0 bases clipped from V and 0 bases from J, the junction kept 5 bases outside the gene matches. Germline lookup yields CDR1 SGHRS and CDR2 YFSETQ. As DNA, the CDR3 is TGCGCCAGCAGCTTGGAGGTAGCGGGAAGCTCCTACGAGCAGTACTTC. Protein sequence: CASSLEVAGSSYEQYF.